This T cell receptor beta chain was identified in a study of radiation and T cells in renal cell carcinoma. Study as a whole: Nephrectomy followed 15 Gy stereotactic body radiation by 4 weeks. General study findings and limits: Pretreatment tumor biopsies were lacking, so baseline clonotypes are unknown. In blood, top tumor clones expanded by 2 weeks, shrinking by 4.

The germline V gene has CDR1 SGDLS and CDR2 YYNGEE. V was pared by 0 bases and J by 3 bases, with 10 bases between. The CDR3 loop spans 14 amino acids. In the case of this clone: Its antigen remains unidentified.

Clones were sequenced by immunoSEQ multiplex PCR, and TCRdb holds only the in-frame ones, with some missing. The repertoire includes 150,000 or so clones, approximately 90% of them detected once, and roughly 4% sits in the top ten. Noted time point: baseline pretreatment blood. Treatment noted: 15 Gy SBRT to primary tumor, nephrectomy 4 weeks later. The specimen was blood, collected from a patient whose treatment included radiotherapy and nephrectomy. This TCR came from a woman aged 70-85 years with renal cell carcinoma. This chain connects TRBV9 to TRBJ2-7; D unresolved. CDR3 residues: CASSVGGIGYEQYF. The CDR3 coding sequence is TGTGCCAGCAGCGTAGGTGGGATAGGCTACGAGCAGTACTTC.